This is a list of T cell receptor beta chains from one sample in a study of OX40 agonist ivuxolimab in advanced cancers. Measured with immunoSEQ multiplex PCR; TCRdb has only the in-frame clones, and not every one. The data contain tens of thousands of clones, about 89% of them singletons. Source: CD4+ or CD8+ T cells sorted from blood, taken in a trial of the OX40 agonist ivuxolimab. These receptors came from an adult with an advanced solid tumor such as melanoma, head and neck, liver or kidney cancer. Both conserved end residues are part of each CDR3. The D gene is left open where the match is weak. Not all rows give a size; the values are once, few, many and, for expanded clones, a class.

D gene	V gene	J gene	clone size	CDR3 protein	CDR3 DNA
-	TRBV7-9	TRBJ2-7	-	CASSLGAPAYEQYF	TGTGCCAGCAGCTTAGGGGCCCCCGCCTACGAGCAGTACTTC
-	TRBV18	TRBJ1-4	-	CASSLQQAPNEKLFF	TGTGCCAGCTCACTACAACAGGCCCCTAATGAAAAACTGTTTTTT
-	TRBV7-9	TRBJ2-2	few	CASTPAWGWGGELFF	TGTGCCAGCACCCCCGCCTGGGGTTGGGGCGGGGAGCTGTTTTTT
TRBD1	TRBV6-5	TRBJ1-1	-	CASRWTGPDTEAFF	TGTGCCAGCAGATGGACAGGCCCTGACACTGAAGCTTTCTTT
TRBD2	TRBV5-4	TRBJ2-1	-	CASSPELAGPYNEQFF	TGTGCCAGCAGCCCGGAACTAGCGGGCCCCTACAATGAGCAGTTCTTC
-	TRBV6-6	TRBJ1-5	-	CAGGGNQPQHF	TGTGCCGGGGGGGGGAATCAGCCCCAGCATTTT
TRBD1	TRBV5-5	TRBJ1-1	-	CASSTGQGKAFF	TGTGCCAGCAGTACGGGACAGGGAAAAGCTTTCTTT
-	TRBV18	TRBJ2-2	-	CASSPNRPEGNTGELFF	TGTGCCAGCTCACCAAACCGTCCCGAGGGGAACACCGGGGAGCTGTTTTTT
TRBD1	TRBV2	TRBJ1-2	-	CASSETRAGGGYGYTF	TGTGCCAGCAGTGAAACCCGCGCAGGGGGTGGCTATGGCTACACCTTC
TRBD1	TRBV27	TRBJ2-2	-	CATRQGTGELFF	TGTGCCACTAGACAGGGGACCGGGGAGCTGTTTTTT
-	TRBV7-2	TRBJ2-1	-	CASSPGGGSRLHNEQFF	TGTGCCAGCAGCCCAGGGGGGGGGAGCAGACTGCACAATGAGCAGTTCTTC
-	TRBV5-1	TRBJ2-1	-	CASSVDAWQFF	TGCGCCAGCAGCGTGGATGCGTGGCAGTTCTTC
-	TRBV9	TRBJ2-2	-	CASSAGTITGELFF	TGTGCCAGCAGCGCTGGGACCATCACCGGGGAGCTGTTTTTT
-	TRBV19	TRBJ1-1	-	CASSINREAFF	TGTGCCAGTAGTATTAACAGGGAGGCTTTCTTT
-	TRBV9	TRBJ2-1	-	CASSVGEEQFF	TGTGCCAGCAGCGTAGGGGAAGAGCAGTTCTTC
-	TRBV7-8	TRBJ1-1	once	CASTPMIKVNTEAFF	TGTGCCAGCACCCCAATGATAAAAGTGAACACTGAAGCTTTCTTT
-	TRBV12-5	TRBJ2-7	-	CASGPGRGDIYEQYF	TGTGCTAGTGGCCCCGGCAGGGGGGATATCTACGAGCAGTACTTC
-	TRBV7-9	TRBJ1-1	-	CASSLLSGGAEAFF	TGTGCCAGCAGCTTACTTAGTGGGGGCGCTGAAGCTTTCTTT
TRBD1	TRBV7-9	TRBJ2-1	once	CASSLGTGVVNEQFF	TGTGCCAGCAGCCTCGGGACAGGGGTGGTTAATGAGCAGTTCTTC
TRBD1	TRBV5-1	TRBJ2-7	-	CASSEAGGKAYEQYF	TGCGCCAGCAGCGAGGCAGGGGGTAAGGCCTACGAGCAGTACTTC
TRBD1	TRBV19	TRBJ1-5	once	CASSSGTGVTNQPQHF	TGTGCCAGTAGCTCGGGGACAGGGGTAACCAATCAGCCCCAGCATTTT